Listed below are T cell receptor beta chains from one sample, sequenced in a study of cytomegalovirus exposure and HLA in healthy donors. Some clones are missing from TCRdb's copy, which holds only in-frame ones; the method was immunoSEQ multiplex PCR. The data contain around 230,000 clones, about three quarters of them seen just once; the ten biggest clones take up less than 2%. The sequenced sample was PBMCs. The receptor source for this set is a male donor in good health and CMV-seronegative. CDR3s include the opening cysteine and the closing phenylalanine or tryptophan. A D gene is named only where the DNA matches it firmly. Clone size is not always given. Where it is, it says once, few, many or a class for expanded clones.

D: TRBD1; V: TRBV7-6; J: TRBJ2-7; size: -; DNA: TGTGCCAGCAGCGGGTGGACAGGAGACGAGCAGTACTTC; CDR3: CASSGWTGDEQYF
D: -; V: TRBV27; J: TRBJ2-7; size: -; DNA: TGTGCCAGCAGCCCCCCCGGGGGCTACGAGCAGTACTTC; CDR3: CASSPPGGYEQYF
D: TRBD1; V: TRBV15; J: TRBJ1-1; size: once; DNA: TGTGCCACCCACCATCCAGGGGGTTGGACTGAAGCTTTCTTT; CDR3: CATHHPGGWTEAFF
D: TRBD2; V: TRBV6-1; J: TRBJ2-5; size: -; DNA: TGTGCCAGCCGAATACTCCAACCGGGACTAGCGGAGCAGTACTTC; CDR3: CASRILQPGLAEQYF
D: TRBD1; V: TRBV9; J: TRBJ2-7; size: -; DNA: TGTGCCAGCAGCTCCCGGACAGGGGGGGTCTACGAGCAGTACTTC; CDR3: CASSSRTGGVYEQYF
D: TRBD1; V: TRBV5-1; J: TRBJ1-3; size: -; DNA: TGCGCCAGCCAGACAGGGTCGGGCGGAAACACCATATATTTT; CDR3: CASQTGSGGNTIYF
D: -; V: TRBV4-2; J: TRBJ2-7; size: -; DNA: TGTGCCAGCAGCCAAGAGGGTAGTCTCGGGGACGAGCAGTACTTC; CDR3: CASSQEGSLGDEQYF
D: TRBD2; V: TRBV4-1; J: TRBJ2-1; size: -; DNA: TGCGCCAGCAGCCAAGAAGGCGTCGGGGGGAATGAGCAGTTCTTC; CDR3: CASSQEGVGGNEQFF
D: -; V: TRBV30; J: TRBJ1-2; size: -; DNA: TGTGCCTGGAGTCCCCAGGTCCCCTATGGCTACACCTTC; CDR3: CAWSPQVPYGYTF
D: -; V: TRBV27; J: TRBJ1-1; size: -; DNA: TGTGCCAGCAGTTCCCCGGGGGGGCGGGAGGCTTTCTTT; CDR3: CASSSPGGREAFF
D: -; V: TRBV18; J: TRBJ1-4; size: -; DNA: TGTGCCAGCTCACCAACTCAGACAGATGAAAAACTGTTTTTT; CDR3: CASSPTQTDEKLFF
D: -; V: TRBV11-3; J: TRBJ1-1; size: -; DNA: TGTGCCAGCAGCTCCCCGTGGTCGGTACAGGGTGGAACTGAAGCTTTCTTT; CDR3: CASSSPWSVQGGTEAFF
D: TRBD1; V: TRBV6-6; J: TRBJ1-4; size: -; DNA: TGTGCCAGCACCGCGGGACAGGGACTTTCTAATGAAAAACTGTTTTTT; CDR3: CASTAGQGLSNEKLFF
D: -; V: TRBV6-5; J: TRBJ1-2; size: few; DNA: TGTGCCAGCAGTTACGGTCAGGGGCGCAACACCTTC; CDR3: CASSYGQGRNTF
D: -; V: TRBV21-1; J: TRBJ2-1; size: few; DNA: -; CDR3: CASSGWGDGTDTNEQFF
D: TRBD1; V: TRBV4-2; J: TRBJ2-3; size: -; DNA: TGTGCCACTGGTCAGGGGGCTGTGGATACGCAGTATTTT; CDR3: CATGQGAVDTQYF
D: TRBD1; V: TRBV2; J: TRBJ2-1; size: few; DNA: TGTGCCAGCAGAGGGACAGGGGTCTACAATGAGCAGTTCTTC; CDR3: CASRGTGVYNEQFF
D: -; V: TRBV7-9; J: TRBJ1-4; size: -; DNA: TGTGCCAGCAGCCCCCCTTTTCGTGAACAGGGAGCTGAAAAACTGTTTTTT; CDR3: CASSPPFREQGAEKLFF
D: TRBD1; V: TRBV2; J: TRBJ1-2; size: -; DNA: TGTGCCAGCACCACCCGGGACAGCCCTAACTATGGCTACACCTTC; CDR3: CASTTRDSPNYGYTF
D: TRBD2; V: TRBV7-3; J: TRBJ2-2; size: -; DNA: TGTGCCAGCAGCCCCCGGGGGGGAATAGGGGAGCTGTTTTTT; CDR3: CASSPRGGIGELFF
D: TRBD1; V: TRBV28; J: TRBJ2-3; size: -; DNA: TGTGCCAGCAGTTTGCGGACAGGGGAATTCACAGATACGCAGTATTTT; CDR3: CASSLRTGEFTDTQYF
D: -; V: TRBV11-2; J: TRBJ2-1; size: few; DNA: TGTGCCAGCAGCTTAGGGGCCTCCTCCTACAATGAGCAGTTCTTC; CDR3: CASSLGASSYNEQFF